This T cell receptor beta chain was identified in a study of blood T cell repertoires in COVID-19. Across the study: Sources were T cells, B-cell-depleted T cells, or PBMCs; the material itself was cDNA or gDNA.

In the original workflow: Amplification from reference gene primers served as the basis for estimated nucleated cell counts. Profiling relied on immunoSEQ multiplex PCR, and the TCRdb table lists in-frame clones only, not all of them. That table furnishes V, J and clone size, whereas the DNA furnished D and trimming. The sample includes just over 150,000 clones, over 80% of them seen just once. The sequenced sample was peripheral blood. This receptor was identified in a woman aged 50 to 60 with acute or convalescent COVID-19.

CDR3 DNA sequence: TGTGCCAGCACCCGGGACAGGGGGTACAATGAGCAGTTCTTC. The encoded protein is CASTRDRGYNEQFF. V gene TRBV7-2 combines with J gene TRBJ2-1; 11 bases agree with TRBD1. The CDR3 is made up of 14 amino acids. Germline CDR1 SGHTA, CDR2 FQGNSA. Trimming took 7 bases from V and 4 from J; bases not matched to a gene: 3.